This entry is about one T cell receptor beta chain. The antigen is unknown. The time point here: week 23, last vaccination. Doses comprised 300 ug of mutant IDH1 20-mer peptide each, plus topical imiquimod. Generated by immunoSEQ multiplex PCR, the TCRdb table keeps only in-frame clones and is missing some. Of almost 85,000 clones listed, about 82% are singletons. This sample stems from a study of a mutant IDH1 vaccine in newly diagnosed glioma. Study-level results: It seemed that pseudoprogression was not linked to changes in the top peripheral T cell clonotypes. Detectable vaccine-induced immune responses arose in more than 85% of patients.

This CDR3 comprises 15 residues. Germline V gene sequence: CDR1 LGHNA, CDR2 YNFKEQ. Trimming left V 4 bases short and J 3 bases short, with 13 bases between. This chain joins TRBV4-2 and TRBJ2-1, with TRBD2 as a possible D gene (6 bases). Material: PBMCs, obtained from a glioma patient whose treatment included an IDH1 peptide vaccine. The TCR originated in a man in his thirties or forties with glioma. Some clones in this sample may be carry-over from other donors' samples. For the CDR3, the DNA is TGTGCCAGCAGCCGGCAAAAGACTAGCTACAATGAGCAGTTCTTC. As protein: CASSRQKTSYNEQFF.